This section outlines one TCR beta chain sequence together with its context. The sequence runs out 3 residues before the end of the CDR3; the remainder is reconstructed from the germline J gene. Sequencing was performed with immunoSEQ multiplex PCR; in TCRdb, only in-frame clones are kept and a portion is missing. This table holds about 33,000 clones. This sample was taken from a study of T cells in women clearing cervical HPV infection. Across the whole study: Cases: HPV16-related CIN3 or worse on histology, a couple of invasive cancers. Case blood was drawn when the lesion was first found; control blood after infection became undetectable.

The V end was cut by 0 bases, the J end by 9 bases, with 9 bases between. Germline loops: CDR1 SEHNR, CDR2 FQNEAQ (reference sequence). The CDR3 is 13 amino acids. The specimen was blood buffy coat. The sequence was obtained from a woman aged 18 to 75 with a cervical HPV16 infection that either progressed to CIN3+ or cleared (not recorded which). The chain combines TRBV7-9 with TRBJ2-1, with D tentatively TRBD2 (6 bases). CDR3 sequence reads: CASSLAEEGEQFF. Partial CDR3 DNA: TGTGCCAGCAGCTTAGCGGAGGAGGGTGAG.